This T cell receptor beta chain was sequenced in a study of cytomegalovirus exposure and HLA in healthy donors. Findings of the study overall: Most observed TCR sequences were rare, whereas some public TCRs were detected in many donors. HLA allele associations emerged for some 16,000 TCR beta sequences in a later analysis, at 0.05 false discovery rate. Within an earlier analysis, most TCR beta V segments proved productive either about 87% or about 30% of the time.

With regard to this clone: As yet, its antigen is unknown.

There are 14 residues in the CDR3. The germline CDR1 and CDR2 sequences are KGHSH and LQKENI. J lost 4 bases, V lost 6 bases, and 6 bases had no gene match. A multiplex PCR was run with 60 Vbeta primers and 13 Jbeta primers. In the original analysis: Later, an analysis found around 77 million unique TCR beta chains, and 8.5 million to 14 million of these were shared. Method: immunoSEQ multiplex PCR; TCRdb's copy keeps in-frame clones and lacks some. The V and J calls and clone size come from that table; D and trimming were worked out from the DNA. The sample lists around 97,000 clones, about 81% occurring once.

This clonotype was sampled from a man in his forties in good health and CMV-seropositive. This sequence joins TRBV18 and TRBJ1-5; 7 bases align to TRBD1. Sequenced: PBMCs. The CDR3 spells CASSLQGVNQPQHF. CDR3 nucleotides: TGTGCCAGCTCCCTTCAGGGGGTTAATCAGCCCCAGCATTTT.